A selection of T cell receptor beta chains follows, all from one sample in a study of T cell responses to AZD1222 COVID-19 vaccine. Produced via immunoSEQ multiplex PCR; TCRdb's table is partial and in-frame only. The repertoire includes 75,000 to 100,000 clones, roughly 88% of them detected once, and about 2.9% sits in the top ten. Sequenced material: peripheral blood, taken on day 0 of AZD1222 vaccination. These receptors all stem from an adult in good health. Each CDR3 is given with its conserved first and last residue. The D gene is left open where the match is weak. The size of a clone is reported for some rows only, either as once, few or many, or as a class for expanded clones.

d_call,v_call,j_call,clone_size,cdr3_nt,cdr3_aa
TRBD2,TRBV30,TRBJ2-5,-,TGTGCCTGGAGTGCGGTTAGCGGGGTAGATACCCAGTACTTC,CAWSAVSGVDTQYF
TRBD2,TRBV4-1,TRBJ2-2,once,TGCGCCAGCAGCCATACAAGGAGGGCTAGCGGGAGGGCAGGGGAGCTGTTTTTT,CASSHTRRASGRAGELFF
-,TRBV27,TRBJ1-4,-,TGTGCCAGCAGTTTATCGATTGCAACTAATGAAAAACTGTTTTTT,CASSLSIATNEKLFF
-,TRBV4-3,TRBJ2-3,-,TGCGCCAGCAGCTCTAGAGGCACAGATACGCAGTATTTT,CASSSRGTDTQYF
TRBD1,TRBV6-5,TRBJ1-3,-,TGTGCCAGCAGTCGGACAGGGCTATCTGGAAACACCATATATTTT,CASSRTGLSGNTIYF
-,TRBV7-9,TRBJ1-2,-,TGTGCCAGCAGTTTCTTAGGCTTGAACACCTTC,CASSFLGLNTF
TRBD2,TRBV7-2,TRBJ2-7,-,TGTGCCAGCAGCTTATTTCGAGCGGGAGAGTCGTACGAGCAGTACTTC,CASSLFRAGESYEQYF
TRBD2,TRBV7-3,TRBJ2-1,-,TGTGCCAGCAGCTTAGGCCGGGAGGTGACCAATGAGCAGTTCTTC,CASSLGREVTNEQFF
TRBD1,TRBV30,TRBJ1-1,-,TGTGCCTGGAGTTCGTCTGTAACATTGTGGGGACAGGGGGGATTTCTAGCTTTCTTT,CAWSSSVTLWGQGGFLAFF
TRBD2,TRBV4-1,TRBJ2-1,-,TGCGCCAGCAGCTCCCCCGGGGGGGGGCACAATGAGCAGTTCTTC,CASSSPGGGHNEQFF
TRBD1,TRBV14,TRBJ2-5,-,TGTGCCAGCAGCGCGCACAGGGGGCGCGGAGAGACCCAGTACTTC,CASSAHRGRGETQYF
TRBD2,TRBV10-3,TRBJ2-1,once,TGTGCCATCAGTGGAGACCTAGCGGAGTACAATGAGCAGTTCTTC,CAISGDLAEYNEQFF
TRBD2,TRBV28,TRBJ2-1,-,TGTGCCAGCAGTTCGTGGACTAGCGGGGGCGCCAATGAGCAGTTCTTC,CASSSWTSGGANEQFF
-,TRBV28,TRBJ1-5,-,TGTGCCAGCAGTTTACCCACCTTCGGGGGGCTTAGCAATCAGCCCCAGCATTTT,CASSLPTFGGLSNQPQHF
-,TRBV2,TRBJ2-2,-,TGTGCCAGCAGTCCTCTAGCGCCCGAGACCGGGGAGCTGTTTTTT,CASSPLAPETGELFF
TRBD1,TRBV11-3,TRBJ2-5,-,TGTGCCAGCAGCGAGGGGGCGGAGACCCAGTACTTC,CASSEGAETQYF
TRBD1,TRBV5-1,TRBJ2-5,-,TGCGCCAGCAGCGGGACAGGGGCGGTCCAAGAGACCCAGTACTTC,CASSGTGAVQETQYF
TRBD2,TRBV28,TRBJ2-7,-,TGTGCCAGCAGTGTCCATACTAGCGTACCCTACGAGCAGTACTTC,CASSVHTSVPYEQYF
TRBD2,TRBV14,TRBJ2-7,once,TGTGCCAGCAGCCAAGATATTAGCGGGCGTTTTGGCGAGCAGTACTTC,CASSQDISGRFGEQYF
-,TRBV5-1,TRBJ2-5,-,TGCGCCAGCAGTCCCCCGGAATACAAAGAGACCCAGTACTTC,CASSPPEYKETQYF
-,TRBV5-4,TRBJ1-2,-,TGTGCCAGCAGCTTCGGGACGGAAGAACGTAACTATGGCTACACCTTC,CASSFGTEERNYGYTF
-,TRBV19,TRBJ2-1,-,TGTGCCAGTAGTATAGACAGGGTATCCTACAATGAGCAGTTCTTC,CASSIDRVSYNEQFF
TRBD1,TRBV6-1,TRBJ1-2,-,TGTGCCAGCAGTGTTGGCCTTTGGACAGGGAAAAGCGGCTACACCTTC,CASSVGLWTGKSGYTF
TRBD2,TRBV3-1/TRBV3-2,TRBJ2-2,once,TGTGCCAGCAGCCAAGATTCCGGGGGGGCAGGGGAGCTGTTTTTT,CASSQDSGGAGELFF